This is a list of T cell receptor beta chains from one sample in a study of cytomegalovirus exposure and HLA in healthy donors. Produced via immunoSEQ multiplex PCR; TCRdb's table is partial and in-frame only. The repertoire holds tens of thousands of clones, with approximately 79% as singletons. Material: PBMCs. These receptors all come from a woman in her forties in good health and CMV-seropositive. Each CDR3 is given with its conserved first and last residue. Fields, in order: J gene, clone size, V gene, D gene, CDR3 DNA, CDR3 protein. The D gene is left open where the match is weak. Only part of the rows carry a size: once, few, many, or a class if the clone is expanded.

J: TRBJ1-6
size: NA
V: TRBV6-5
D: TRBD1
DNA: TGTGCCAGCAGTTCCAGGGGGCGAGATTCACCCCTCCACTTT
CDR3: CASSSRGRDSPLHF

J: TRBJ2-2
size: NA
V: TRBV5-4
D: NA
DNA: TGTGCCAGCAGCGCGGGCGGGACGCCCAGGGAGCTGTTTTTT
CDR3: CASSAGGTPRELFF

J: TRBJ2-5
size: NA
V: TRBV30
D: NA
DNA: TGTGCCTGGTCCAGGGTATCAGAGACCCAGTACTTC
CDR3: CAWSRVSETQYF

J: TRBJ1-2
size: NA
V: TRBV11-3
D: NA
DNA: TGTGCCAGCAGCTTAGACAGTATCAGCTACACCTTC
CDR3: CASSLDSISYTF

J: TRBJ2-1
size: NA
V: TRBV5-1
D: TRBD2
DNA: TGCGCCAGCAGCTTACCCTCATCTAGCGGGTCAGACAATGAGCAGTTCTTC
CDR3: CASSLPSSSGSDNEQFF

J: TRBJ1-2
size: NA
V: TRBV6-5
D: TRBD1
DNA: TGTGCCAGCAGTCGGATGGGACAGGTCAATAATGGCTACACCTTC
CDR3: CASSRMGQVNNGYTF

J: TRBJ1-5
size: NA
V: TRBV10-3
D: TRBD1
DNA: TGTGCCATCAGTGATTTCGACAGGGGGCATCAGCCCCAGCATTTT
CDR3: CAISDFDRGHQPQHF

J: TRBJ2-3
size: NA
V: TRBV5-6
D: NA
DNA: TGTGCCAGCAGCTTACCACAGGGTACGCAGTATTTT
CDR3: CASSLPQGTQYF

J: TRBJ1-1
size: few
V: TRBV29-1
D: NA
DNA: TGCAGCGTTGCTATAACTGAAGCTTTCTTT
CDR3: CSVAITEAFF

J: TRBJ2-7
size: NA
V: TRBV19
D: NA
DNA: TGTGCCAGTAGTATCACCACAGGCTCCCCCTACGAGCAGTACTTC
CDR3: CASSITTGSPYEQYF

J: TRBJ2-7
size: NA
V: TRBV5-4
D: TRBD1
DNA: TGTGCCAGCAGCCCGGGACAGACCTACGAGCAGTACTTC
CDR3: CASSPGQTYEQYF

J: TRBJ2-2
size: NA
V: TRBV9
D: NA
DNA: TGTGCCAGCAGCGTACTTACGAACACCGGGGAGCTGTTTTTT
CDR3: CASSVLTNTGELFF

J: TRBJ1-2
size: NA
V: TRBV14
D: TRBD1
DNA: TGTGCCAGCAGCCAGGACAGGGGGCGAGGCTACACCTTC
CDR3: CASSQDRGRGYTF

J: TRBJ1-5
size: NA
V: TRBV28
D: TRBD1
DNA: TGTGCCAGCACCCCGGGACAGGGAGGTTTGTTTCAGCCCCAGCATTTT
CDR3: CASTPGQGGLFQPQHF

J: TRBJ2-7
size: NA
V: TRBV11-3
D: NA
DNA: TGTGCCAGCAGCTTTACAGGGAACTACGAGCAGTACTTC
CDR3: CASSFTGNYEQYF

J: TRBJ1-4
size: few
V: TRBV6-1
D: TRBD1
DNA: TGTGCCAGCTACACAAGGACAGGATATGAAAAACTGTTTTTT
CDR3: CASYTRTGYEKLFF

J: TRBJ2-3
size: NA
V: TRBV7-9
D: TRBD2
DNA: TGTGCCAGCAGCTCAAGCGGGGCAAGTGGTACGCAGTATTTT
CDR3: CASSSSGASGTQYF

J: TRBJ1-1
size: NA
V: TRBV5-1
D: TRBD1
DNA: TGCGCCAGCAGCAAGGGGGCGCAAGGGAACACTGAAGCTTTCTTT
CDR3: CASSKGAQGNTEAFF

J: TRBJ2-7
size: few
V: TRBV6-4
D: TRBD2
DNA: TGTGCCAGCAGTGAGGCTAGCGGGGCCTCCTACGAGCAGTACTTC
CDR3: CASSEASGASYEQYF

J: TRBJ1-3
size: NA
V: TRBV5-1
D: NA
DNA: TGCGCCAGCAGCTTCCTCGACAGCAGCTCTGGAAACACCATATATTTT
CDR3: CASSFLDSSSGNTIYF

J: TRBJ2-3
size: once
V: TRBV9
D: TRBD1
DNA: TGTGCCAGCAGCGTAGGACAGGGGGATTCAGATACGCAGTATTTT
CDR3: CASSVGQGDSDTQYF

J: TRBJ2-2
size: NA
V: TRBV7-9
D: NA
DNA: TGTGCCAGCAGCGGCTTGGGGGAGCTGTTTTTT
CDR3: CASSGLGELFF

J: TRBJ2-2
size: few
V: TRBV5-1
D: NA
DNA: TGCGCCAGCAGCGACAACCCGGGGACTGGGTCCGGGGAGCTGTTTTTT
CDR3: CASSDNPGTGSGELFF

J: TRBJ2-3
size: NA
V: TRBV9
D: TRBD2
DNA: TGTGCCAGCAGCGTAGGCCTGGCTAGCGGGGGCACAGATACGCAGTATTTT
CDR3: CASSVGLASGGTDTQYF

J: TRBJ2-7
size: NA
V: TRBV5-4
D: NA
DNA: TGTGCCAGCAGCCAAGGGGGGGTTGACTTGTACGAGCAGTACTTC
CDR3: CASSQGGVDLYEQYF

J: TRBJ1-2
size: NA
V: TRBV6-6
D: TRBD1
DNA: TGTGCCAGCAGCCCGGGACAGGCGACCTACACCTTC
CDR3: CASSPGQATYTF

J: TRBJ1-2
size: NA
V: TRBV19
D: NA
DNA: TGTGCCAGTAGGTTGGGAGGTACTAACTATGGCTACACCTTC
CDR3: CASRLGGTNYGYTF